These 21 T cell receptor beta chains were all obtained from the same sample, sequenced in a study of early T cells in non-severe SARS-CoV-2 infection. Each CDR3 protein is one row after TCRdb ran MiXCR on the 5' RACE reads. The table lists tens of thousands of distinct CDR3 sequences, approximately 10% of them singletons, with about 6% in the top ten. The material sequenced was whole blood, taken at baseline. The receptors come from an adult who was a healthcare worker with PCR-confirmed SARS-CoV-2 infection or an uninfected control (not recorded which).

The genes are TRBV11-3 and TRBJ2-1; 8 positions match TRBD2. Trimming cost V 2 bases and J 2 bases; bases outside gene matches: 5. The CDR3 length is 16 residues. Germline values: CDR1 SGHNT, CDR2 YENEEA. The CDR3 loop reads CASSLRIAGTYNEQFF. The CDR3 DNA reads TGTGCCAGCAGCTTAAGGATAGCGGGAACCTACAATGAGCAGTTCTTC.

V is TRBV7-9 and J is TRBJ1-5; possibly TRBD1 for D (5 bases). CDR3 size: 14 residues. Trimming took 1 base from V and 6 from J, leaving 10 bases between them. Per germline, CDR1 SEHNR and CDR2 FQNEAQ (reference sequence). CDR3 DNA: TGTGCCAGCAGCTTAGAAGGGGCGGGTCAGCCCCAGCATTTT. Translated: CASSLEGAGQPQHF.

This chain uses TRBV29-1 with TRBJ1-2, with D maybe TRBD1 (6 bases). From germline, CDR1 is SQVTM and CDR2 ANQGSEA. CDR3 length equals 13 residues. V lost 5 bases to trimming and J lost 7 bases, with 17 bases between them. This CDR3 is CSVFDWTARGYTF. DNA of the CDR3: TGCAGCGTTTTCGATTGGACAGCGCGTGGCTACACCTTC.

This clonotype was recorded many times. The chain carries TRBV5-6 and TRBJ1-2, with 7 bases lining up with TRBD1. The junction had 4 bases not matched to a gene; V was cut back by 1 base and J by 4 bases. The CDR3 totals 14 residues. CDR1 and CDR2 from the germline V gene are SGHDT and YYEEEE. CDR3 coding DNA: TGTGCCAGCAGCTTGTATGGGACAGTCTATGGCTACACCTTC. Translated: CASSLYGTVYGYTF.

This clonotype was recorded many times. The chain couples TRBV20-1 to TRBJ1-2, with no clear D. CDR1 is DFQATT, CDR2 SNEGSKA, per germline (reference sequence). This CDR3 contains 10 residues. Trimming cost V 4 bases and J 8 bases, with 8 bases left between them. CDR3 loop: CSATYGGYTF. CDR3 nucleotide sequence: TGCAGTGCTACATACGGGGGCTACACCTTC.

The sample holds one count of this clonotype. The rearrangement uses TRBV29-1 and TRBJ2-2, with D tentatively TRBD1 (5 bases). This CDR3 is built from 13 residues. The V and J ends lost 4 bases and 1 base respectively, with 7 bases between them. Germline CDR1 SQVTM, CDR2 ANQGSEA. The CDR3 here is CSVATENTGELFF. CDR3 bases: TGCAGCGTTGCGACAGAGAACACCGGGGAGCTGTTTTTT.

The chain carries TRBV7-2 and TRBJ1-1, with D perhaps TRBD1 (6 bases). Germline-derived CDR1 and CDR2 are SGHTA and FQGNSA. The CDR3 is made up of 13 amino acids. With 7 bases removed from V and 0 bases from J, the gap between germline ends came to 9 bases. The CDR3 protein is CASTGQMNTEAFF. The DNA for the CDR3 is TGTGCCAGCACAGGACAGATGAACACTGAAGCTTTCTTT.

This clonotype has a count of ten or more. This chain joins TRBV19 and TRBJ1-2, with D possibly TRBD1 on 6 matching bases. CDR3 length equals 16 residues. CDR1 is LNHDA, CDR2 SQIVND, per germline (reference sequence). V was clipped by 1 base and J by 8 bases, with 20 bases between them. CDR3 loop: CASSIGAGRGPRGYTF. CDR3 DNA sequence: TGTGCCAGTAGTATAGGAGCGGGCAGGGGCCCACGAGGCTACACCTTC.

This clonotype was counted a few times. The rearrangement uses TRBV3-1 and TRBJ2-7; TRBD2 agrees at 7 bases. Per the germline V gene, CDR1 is LGHDT and CDR2 is YNNKEL (reference sequence). The CDR3 is 11 residues long. Trimming removed 4 bases from V and 6 bases from J; junction bases left unmatched: 0. The CDR3 loop is CASSRGGEQYF. DNA for the CDR3: TGTGCCAGCAGCCGGGGGGGCGAGCAGTACTTC.

The chain carries TRBV5-4 and TRBJ2-2; D uncertain. V gave up 0 bases and J gave up 6 bases, with 6 bases separating them. Germline V lookup: CDR1 SGHNT, CDR2 YYREEE (reference sequence). The CDR3 totals 13 residues. The CDR3 nucleotides are TGTGCCAGCAGCTTGGGTCCGGCCGGGGAGCTGTTTTTT. It yields the protein CASSLGPAGELFF.

In this sample, this clonotype turned up many times. The V call is TRBV19, the J call TRBJ2-3, with D possibly TRBD1 on 6 matching bases. The V end lost 10 bases, the J end lost 9 bases, and 20 bases lay between the germline ends. Per germline, CDR1 LNHDA and CDR2 SQIVND (reference sequence). The CDR3 has 13 amino acids. The CDR3 bases are TGTGCCATGTCCGACAGCCAGCAGGGGACGCAGTATTTT. Amino acids: CAMSDSQQGTQYF.

The V gene is TRBV6-2 or TRBV6-3, the J gene TRBJ2-7; 8 nucleotides line up with TRBD2. The CDR3 is 14 amino acids. From germline, CDR1 is MNHEY and CDR2 SVGEGT. V trimming: 5 bases; J trimming: 1 base; junction bases outside the gene matches: 4. CDR3 nucleotides: TGTGCCAGCAGTATAGCGGGGTTATCCTACGAGCAGTACTTC. Protein: CASSIAGLSYEQYF.

V is TRBV7-9 and J is TRBJ2-2; D uncertain. Germline loops: CDR1 SEHNR, CDR2 FQNEAQ (reference sequence). This CDR3 is 14 amino acids long. With 3 bases removed from V and 0 bases from J, the gap between germline ends came to 5 bases. CDR3 loop: CASSLEANTGELFF. The CDR3 nucleotides are TGTGCCAGCAGCTTGGAAGCGAACACCGGGGAGCTGTTTTTT.

This clonotype was detected many times. The chain recombines TRBV24-1 with TRBJ2-2, with TRBD1 identical over 8 bases. The V segment lost 3 bases and the J segment 4 bases; nucleotides outside the gene matches: 3. The CDR3 is made up of 15 amino acids. Germline V lookup: CDR1 KGHDR, CDR2 SFDVKD. The CDR3, as DNA: TGTGCCACCAGTGATCCAGGACAGGGCACCGGGGAGCTGTTTTTT. Translation: CATSDPGQGTGELFF.

This clonotype has a count of ten or more. The gene calls are TRBV12-5 and TRBJ2-1; D might be TRBD2 (5 bases). Trimming left V 6 bases short and J 5 bases short, with 14 bases between. Germline CDR1 and CDR2: LGHNT and FRNRAP. The CDR3 is 14 residues long. The CDR3 DNA sequence: TGTGCTAGTGGAAAATGGAGGCCGGACAATGAGCAGTTCTTC. It specifies CASGKWRPDNEQFF.

V is TRBV4-1 and J is TRBJ2-7; TRBD1 matches 9 bases. The CDR3 sequence is 15 residues long. V trimming: 0 bases; J trimming: 6 bases; junction bases outside the gene matches: 6. Germline V gene sequence: CDR1 MGHRA, CDR2 YSYEKL. The CDR3 region has the DNA TGCGCCAGCAGCCAAGACTGGGACAGGGAACGCGAGCAGTACTTC. The encoded protein is CASSQDWDREREQYF.

V usage is TRBV9 and J usage is TRBJ2-7; TRBD1 matches at 8 bases. There are 13 residues in the CDR3. The germline gives CDR1 SGDLS, CDR2 YYNGEE. V was pared by 0 bases and J by 6 bases, with 2 bases of the junction left unmatched. The CDR3 DNA reads TGTGCCAGCAGCGTAGGAGGGACAGGCGAGCAGTACTTC. As protein: CASSVGGTGEQYF.

This chain uses TRBV5-1 with TRBJ1-2; D remains unclear. The CDR3 runs to 14 residues. Trimming pared 4 bases from V and 4 bases from J, leaving 14 bases between. CDR1 is SGHRS, CDR2 YFSETQ, per germline. The CDR3 bases are TGCGCCAGCAGCCGCGACGGGAACAGCTATGGCTACACCTTC. It translates to CASSRDGNSYGYTF.

V usage is TRBV5-5 and J usage is TRBJ1-5; 10 positions match TRBD1. The CDR3 spans 15 residues. With 3 bases clipped from V and 5 bases from J, the junction kept 5 bases outside the gene matches. CDR1 is SGHKS, CDR2 YYEKEE, per germline (reference sequence). CDR3 sequence: CASSSPGTGDQPQHF. DNA for the CDR3: TGTGCCAGCAGCTCACCCGGGACAGGGGATCAGCCCCAGCATTTT.

In this sample, this clonotype turned up a few times. This sequence joins TRBV14 and TRBJ2-1; possibly TRBD1 for D (6 bases). This CDR3 comprises 16 residues. The germline V gene encodes CDR1 SGHDN and CDR2 FVKESK. The V and J ends lost 1 base and 3 bases respectively, with 13 bases between them. This CDR3 is CASSQAARQDYNEQFF. CDR3 bases: TGTGCCAGCAGCCAAGCCGCAAGACAGGACTACAATGAGCAGTTCTTC. Full variable domain (missing parts from reference TRBV14 and TRBJ2-1): EAGVTQFPSHSVIEKGQTVTLRCDPISGHDNLYWYRRVMGKEIKFLLHFVKESKQDESGMPNNRFLAERTGGTYSTLKVQPAELEDSGVYFCASSQAARQDYNEQFFGPGTRLTVL.

The chain has TRBV7-2 and TRBJ2-3; no clear D. CDR3 length equals 15 residues. V lost 1 base to trimming and J lost 6 bases, with 14 bases between them. The germline gives CDR1 SGHTA, CDR2 FQGNSA. In nucleotides, the CDR3 is TGTGCCAGCAGCTTAGGATCGGTCCCCACCGATACGCAGTATTTT. Encoded protein: CASSLGSVPTDTQYF.